What follows are 9 T cell receptor beta chains derived from one specimen sequenced in a study of T cell repertoires in cytomegalovirus infection. One entry per CDR3 protein, called by TCRdb with MiXCR from the reads. The sample carries about 700,000 distinct CDR3 sequences, about 30% recorded once. These TCRs are of unknown antigen specificity. This material consisted of cultured PBMCs, taken from culture after CMV antigen stimulation. These receptors came from a human donor in good health (CMV status not recorded). Some clones in this sample may be carry-over from other donors' samples.

In nucleotides, the CDR3 is TGCGCCAGCAGCCGGTGGATGGCGGGAGGGGAAGATACGCAGTATTTT. It is translated as CASSRWMAGGEDTQYF. The chain couples TRBV4-3 to TRBJ2-3; 9 bases match TRBD2. With 4 bases clipped from V and 5 bases from J, the junction kept 10 bases outside the gene matches. The CDR3 totals 16 residues. Germline assignment: CDR1 LGHNA and CDR2 YSLEER.

This clonotype occurred a few times. The chain couples TRBV20-1 to TRBJ1-1; no clear D gene. The V end was cut by 7 bases, the J end by 1 base, with 22 bases between. The germline V gene has CDR1 DFQATT and CDR2 SNEGSKA (reference sequence). The CDR3 loop spans 16 amino acids. The CDR3 DNA reads as TGCAGTGGAGCAAGGGAGGGCTTTATACCGAACACTGAAGCTTTCTTT. This codes for CSGAREGFIPNTEAFF.

V gene TRBV6-1 combines with J gene TRBJ2-1, with TRBD2 matching over 8 bases. This CDR3 is built from 15 residues. Germline CDR1 MNHNS, CDR2 SASEGT. V lost 10 bases and J lost 1; bases outside the gene matches: 9. CDR3 amino acids: CATTLAGGSYNEQFF. CDR3 sequence (DNA): TGTGCCACCACCCTCGCGGGGGGTTCCTACAATGAGCAGTTCTTC.

This clonotype was picked up a small number of times. In DNA form, the CDR3 reads TGTGCCAGCCACAGGGAAAGGAACACTGAAGCTTTCTTT. As protein: CASHRERNTEAFF. The chain has TRBV2 and TRBJ1-1, with D possibly matching TRBD1 (6 bases). The germline gives CDR1 SNHLY, CDR2 FYNNEI. This CDR3 has 13 amino acids. The V gene lost 8 bases and the J gene lost 1 base, with 11 bases spanning the gap.

J is TRBJ2-5 and V is TRBV7-6, with TRBD2 as a possible D gene (5 bases). The CDR3 spans 13 residues. V lost 6 bases and J 7 bases, leaving 15 bases between the germline ends. Germline CDR1 and CDR2: SGHVS and FNYEAQ. CDR3 sequence: CASRAIGRGTQYF. The CDR3 DNA reads as TGTGCCAGCAGGGCGATTGGCCGGGGGACCCAGTACTTC.

The gene calls are TRBV7-6 and TRBJ2-5; D might be TRBD1 or TRBD2, each matching 5 bases. The CDR3 runs to 15 residues. V was clipped by 5 bases and J by 1 base, with 14 bases between them. Germline V gene data show CDR1 as SGHVS and CDR2 as FNYEAQ. CDR3 amino acids: CASSPRDLSQETQYF. The CDR3 coding sequence is TGTGCCAGCAGCCCCCGGGACCTGAGCCAAGAGACCCAGTACTTC. The variable domain in full, completed from reference TRBV7-6 and TRBJ2-5, reads GAGVSQSPRYKVTKRGQDVALRCDPISGHVSLYWYRQALGQGPEFLTYFNYEAQQDKSGLPNDRFSAERPEGSISTLTIQRTEQRDSAMYRCASSPRDLSQETQYFGPGTRLLVL.

This clonotype was observed many times. The chain carries TRBV7-2 and TRBJ1-3; D is unclear. V lost 2 bases and J 4 bases, leaving 9 bases between the germline ends. The CDR3 length is 14 residues. Germline V gives CDR1 SGHTA, CDR2 FQGNSA. The CDR3 nucleotides are TGTGCCAGCAGCTTAAGGCAGCGGGGAAACACCATATATTTT. This codes for CASSLRQRGNTIYF. Based on the CDR3 plus reference TRBV7-2 and TRBJ1-3, the full variable domain is GAGVSQSPSNKVTEKGKDVELRCDPISGHTALYWYRQSLGQGLEFLIYFQGNSAPDKSGLPSDRFSAERTGGSVSTLTIQRTQQEDSAVYLCASSLRQRGNTIYFGEGSWLTVV.

This clonotype was seen more than once but under ten times. V is TRBV19 and J is TRBJ1-5; TRBD1 matches 7 bases. The CDR3 consists of 16 residues. V was clipped by 5 bases and J by 0 bases; unmatched bases: 7. CDR1 and CDR2 from the germline V gene are LNHDA and SQIVND (reference sequence). In DNA form, the CDR3 reads TGTGCCAGTAGTGCTGGACAGGTACCTAGCAATCAGCCCCAGCATTTT. Protein: CASSAGQVPSNQPQHF.

This clonotype was seen repeatedly, ten times or more. This sequence joins TRBV7-8 and TRBJ2-1; D is unresolved. Germline-derived CDR1 and CDR2 are SGHVS and FQNEAQ. CDR3 length equals 15 residues. The V end lost 0 bases, the J end lost 2 bases, and 8 bases lay between the germline ends. CDR3 sequence: CASSLAKSPYNEQFF. CDR3 coding DNA: TGTGCCAGCAGCTTAGCGAAAAGCCCCTACAATGAGCAGTTCTTC. The whole variable domain, remainder taken from reference TRBV7-8 and TRBJ2-1, is GAGVSQSPRYKVAKRGQDVALRCDPISGHVSLFWYQQALGQGPEFLTYFQNEAQLDKSGLPSDRFFAERPEGSVSTLKIQRTQQEDSAVYLCASSLAKSPYNEQFFGPGTRLTVL.